Following are 4 T cell receptor beta chains from one sample sequenced in a study of blood T cell repertoires in COVID-19. Here immunoSEQ multiplex PCR was the method, and the copy in TCRdb shows in-frame clones only, minus some. The sample holds 95,000 to 100,000 clones, approximately 81% seen once. Sequenced: peripheral blood. All receptors come from a woman at least 80 years old with acute or convalescent COVID-19.

This chain joins TRBV18 and TRBJ2-3; D unresolved. Germline V gives CDR1 KGHSH, CDR2 LQKENI. The CDR3 covers 15 residues. The V end was cut by 0 bases, the J end by 2 bases, with 9 bases between. The CDR3 region is CASSPPSKNTDTQYF. CDR3 in DNA: TGTGCCAGCTCACCACCCTCTAAAAACACAGATACGCAGTATTTT.

With regard to this clone: A read error may account for a junction end that differs from germline. This rearrangement joins TRBV12-3 or TRBV12-4 to TRBJ2-7, with 9 bases aligning to TRBD1. CDR3 length: 13 amino acids. The CDR3 region has the DNA TGTGCCAGCAGAGGACAGGGGCCCCAAGGTTCCCTCTTC. Amino acid sequence: CASRGQGPQGSLF.

The V gene is TRBV30, the J gene TRBJ1-4; unclear D gene. Germline V CDR1 and CDR2: GTSNPN, SVGIG (reference sequence). Trimming removed 4 bases from V and 5 bases from J, with 20 bases in between. This CDR3 comprises 16 residues. This CDR3 is CAWNPNEGHPNEKLFF. CDR3 bases: TGTGCCTGGAACCCAAACGAGGGCCATCCCAATGAAAAACTGTTTTTT.

This clone has a single count. V usage is TRBV7-2 and J usage is TRBJ1-1; D gene unclear. Germline V CDR1 and CDR2: SGHTA, FQGNSA. The CDR3 length is 14 residues. Trimming removed 7 bases at V and 1 base at J, with 13 bases between. The CDR3 is CASKGGNTNTEAFF. The CDR3 coding sequence is TGTGCCAGCAAGGGAGGGAATACGAACACTGAAGCTTTCTTT.